One sample yielded the 8 T cell receptor beta chains listed below, sequenced in a study of T cell changes during pregnancy in multiple sclerosis (dated by TCRdb to about 2019). Library construction relied on the immunoSEQ multiplex PCR assay. TCRdb provides this immuneACCESS table in a form limited to in-frame rearrangements. Some clones are lacking; in checked studies, under half of them reflect an unresolved V gene, and why the rest are absent is not known. The sample contains 40,000 or so clones, more than 90% of them found a single time. The ten largest clones add up to almost 5.5% of the sample. The sample consisted of peripheral blood, taken in the third trimester of pregnancy. These receptors were taken from a female donor in good health, enrolled as a control in a pregnancy study.

There are a few counts of this clone. The chain uses TRBV19 and TRBJ1-2; a weak D match, TRBD1 (5 bases). This CDR3 comprises 14 residues. Germline lookup yields CDR1 LNHDA and CDR2 SQIVND (reference sequence). V lost 4 bases and J lost 2, with 11 bases in between. The CDR3 loop is CASSRGVVNYGYTF. In DNA form, the CDR3 reads TGTGCCAGTAGTAGGGGGGTCGTAAACTATGGCTACACCTTC.

This clone has a handful of counts. The rearrangement links TRBV5-8 to TRBJ1-1, with D tentatively TRBD1 (5 bases). The germline V gene encodes CDR1 SGHTS and CDR2 YDEGEE. The CDR3 contains 15 residues. With 4 bases removed from V and 3 bases from J, the gap between germline ends came to 16 bases. DNA for the CDR3: TGTGCCAGCAGCGCGAACAGGAGGGCTTACACTGAAGCTTTCTTT. Protein sequence: CASSANRRAYTEAFF.

The chain couples TRBV5-1 to TRBJ2-2; 8 bases are shared with TRBD2. J was trimmed by 2 bases and V by 2 bases; bases with no gene match: 5. Germline lookup yields CDR1 SGHRS and CDR2 YFSETQ. The CDR3 totals 16 residues. CDR3 protein: CASSLLAEVNTGELFF. The CDR3 DNA reads as TGCGCCAGCAGCTTACTAGCGGAGGTTAACACCGGGGAGCTGTTTTTT.

The V call is TRBV7-6, the J call TRBJ2-7; TRBD2 matches at 14 bases. The CDR3 spans 18 residues. J was trimmed by 3 bases and V by 2 bases; bases with no gene match: 9. Germline V gene data show CDR1 as SGHVS and CDR2 as FNYEAQ. The CDR3 loop reads CASSLTPWTSGGNYEQYF. In nucleotides, the CDR3 is TGTGCCAGCAGCTTAACCCCCTGGACTAGCGGGGGGAACTACGAGCAGTACTTC.

The chain couples TRBV7-9 to TRBJ1-2; 7 bases are shared with TRBD1. V shed 5 bases, J shed 8 bases, and the junction held 8 bases outside the gene matches. CDR1 and CDR2 (germline): SEHNR, FQNEAQ (reference sequence). This CDR3 is built from 13 residues. The CDR3 DNA is TGTGCCAGCAGCCCCCGGCTGGGACAGGGCTACACCTTC. Its translation: CASSPRLGQGYTF.

This chain uses TRBV27 with TRBJ2-5; 9 nucleotides align to TRBD2. There are 15 residues in the CDR3. Germline CDR1 is MNHEY and CDR2 is SMNVEV (reference sequence). Trimming cost V 5 bases and J 4 bases; bases outside gene matches: 8. CDR3 sequence: CASSMRAGGTETQYF. In DNA form, the CDR3 reads TGTGCCAGCAGTATGCGAGCGGGAGGAACAGAGACCCAGTACTTC.

The J gene is TRBJ2-3, the V gene TRBV19; TRBD2 matches at 8 bases. V lost 3 bases, J lost 5 bases, and 7 bases stayed unmatched. The length of the CDR3 is 15 residues. CDR1 and CDR2 from the germline V gene are LNHDA and SQIVND (reference sequence). The CDR3 is CASSILVGGEDTQYF. CDR3 DNA sequence: TGTGCCAGTAGTATTCTGGTCGGGGGGGAAGATACGCAGTATTTT.

V gene TRBV4-2 combines with J gene TRBJ2-7; D may be TRBD2 (6 bases). This CDR3 comprises 15 residues. The germline V and J ends were trimmed by 0 bases and 2 bases, with 11 bases remaining between them. CDR1 and CDR2 (germline): LGHNA, YNFKEQ. The chain's CDR3 is CASSQDPGGTYEQYF. CDR3 bases: TGTGCCAGCAGCCAAGATCCGGGCGGGACCTACGAGCAGTACTTC.